This T cell receptor (beta chain) was found in a study of blood T cell repertoires in COVID-19. V lost 4 bases, J lost 3 bases, and 10 bases lay in between. The CDR3 loop spans 14 amino acids. CDR1 and CDR2 (germline): MNHNY, SVGAGI (reference sequence). Only in-frame clones appear in the TCRdb table, and some are missing; sequencing was by immunoSEQ multiplex PCR. The sample has some 190,000 clones; more than 70% are singletons. The source of this sequence is a woman aged 60-75 years with acute or convalescent COVID-19. The V and J genes are TRBV6-6 and TRBJ1-3, with D unclear. The sample comprised peripheral blood. CDR3 sequence (DNA): TGTGCCAGCAGTTCCCGGGGAGATGGAAACACCATATATTTT. Its translation: CASSSRGDGNTIYF.